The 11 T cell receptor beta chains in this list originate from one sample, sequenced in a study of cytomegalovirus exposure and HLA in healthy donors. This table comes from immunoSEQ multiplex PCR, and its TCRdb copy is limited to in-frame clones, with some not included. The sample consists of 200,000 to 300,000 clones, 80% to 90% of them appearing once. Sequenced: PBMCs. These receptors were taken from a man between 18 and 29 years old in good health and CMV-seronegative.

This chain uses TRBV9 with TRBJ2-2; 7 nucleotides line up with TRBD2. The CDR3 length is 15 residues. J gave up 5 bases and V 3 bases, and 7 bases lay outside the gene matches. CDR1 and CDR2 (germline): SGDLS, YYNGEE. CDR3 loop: CASSDSGAGTGELFF. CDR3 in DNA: TGTGCCAGCAGCGACAGCGGGGCGGGGACCGGGGAGCTGTTTTTT.

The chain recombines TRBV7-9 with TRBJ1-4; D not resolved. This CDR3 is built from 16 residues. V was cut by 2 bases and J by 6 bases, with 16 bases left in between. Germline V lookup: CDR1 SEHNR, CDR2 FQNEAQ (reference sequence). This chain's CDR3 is CASSLPAGSPDEKLFF. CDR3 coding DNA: TGTGCCAGCAGCTTACCGGCAGGCTCTCCTGATGAAAAACTGTTTTTT.

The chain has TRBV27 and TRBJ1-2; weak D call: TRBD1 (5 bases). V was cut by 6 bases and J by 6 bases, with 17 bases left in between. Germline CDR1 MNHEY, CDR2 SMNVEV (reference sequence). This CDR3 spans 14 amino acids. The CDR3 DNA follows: TGTGCCAGCAGCCTTACCGGGGGGAGCCATGGCTACACCTTC. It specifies CASSLTGGSHGYTF.

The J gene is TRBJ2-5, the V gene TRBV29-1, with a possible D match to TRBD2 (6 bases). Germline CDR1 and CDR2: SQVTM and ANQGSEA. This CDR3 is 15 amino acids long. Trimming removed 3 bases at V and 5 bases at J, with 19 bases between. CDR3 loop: CSVDRRGAEGETQYF. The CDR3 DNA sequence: TGCAGCGTTGACCGCCGGGGAGCGGAGGGGGAGACCCAGTACTTC.

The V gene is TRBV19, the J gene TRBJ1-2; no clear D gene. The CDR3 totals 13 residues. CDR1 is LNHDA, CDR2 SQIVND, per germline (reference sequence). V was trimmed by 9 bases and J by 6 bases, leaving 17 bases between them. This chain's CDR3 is CASRLLYEDGYTF. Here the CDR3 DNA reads TGTGCCAGCCGTCTCTTGTATGAGGATGGCTACACCTTC.

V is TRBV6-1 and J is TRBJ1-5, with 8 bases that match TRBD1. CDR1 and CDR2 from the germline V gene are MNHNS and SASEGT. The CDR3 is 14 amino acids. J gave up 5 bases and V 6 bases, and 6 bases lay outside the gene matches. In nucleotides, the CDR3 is TGTGCCAGCAGAGATACAGGGGGTCATCAGCCCCAGCATTTT. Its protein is CASRDTGGHQPQHF.

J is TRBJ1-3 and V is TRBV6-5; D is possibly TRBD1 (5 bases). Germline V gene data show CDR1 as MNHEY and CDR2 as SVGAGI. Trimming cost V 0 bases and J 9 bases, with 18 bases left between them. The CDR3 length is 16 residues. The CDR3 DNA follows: TGTGCCAGCAGTTACTCGGCGGGGGAGTGGTACGGCACCATATATTTT. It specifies CASSYSAGEWYGTIYF.

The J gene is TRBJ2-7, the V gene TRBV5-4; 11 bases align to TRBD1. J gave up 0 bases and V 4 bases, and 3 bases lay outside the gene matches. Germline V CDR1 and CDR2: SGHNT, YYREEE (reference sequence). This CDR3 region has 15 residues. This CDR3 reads CASSADRGLSYEQYF. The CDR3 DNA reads TGTGCCAGCAGCGCGGACAGGGGGCTCTCCTACGAGCAGTACTTC.

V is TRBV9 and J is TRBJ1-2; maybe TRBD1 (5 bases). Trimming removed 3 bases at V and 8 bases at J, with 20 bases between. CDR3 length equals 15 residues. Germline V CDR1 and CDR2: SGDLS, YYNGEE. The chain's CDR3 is CASSATAQTERGYTF. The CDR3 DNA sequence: TGTGCCAGCAGCGCCACAGCGCAGACAGAGCGAGGCTACACCTTC.

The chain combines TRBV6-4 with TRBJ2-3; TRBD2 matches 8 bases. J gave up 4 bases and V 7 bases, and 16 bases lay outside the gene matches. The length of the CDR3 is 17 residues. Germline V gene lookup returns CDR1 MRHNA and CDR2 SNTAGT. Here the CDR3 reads CASITVVVAGLPDTQYF. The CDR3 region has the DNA TGTGCCAGCATTACTGTCGTGGTAGCGGGGTTACCAGATACGCAGTATTTT.

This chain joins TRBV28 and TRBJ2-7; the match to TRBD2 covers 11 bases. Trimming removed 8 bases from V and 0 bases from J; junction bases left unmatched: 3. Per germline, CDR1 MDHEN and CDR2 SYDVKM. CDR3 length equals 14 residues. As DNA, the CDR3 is TGTGCCAGCGGGACTAGCGGACCCTCCTACGAGCAGTACTTC. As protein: CASGTSGPSYEQYF.